The clone carrying this T cell receptor beta chain appeared a few times. TCRdb called the 5' RACE reads again in MiXCR, with one record for every CDR3 protein. This sample has 40,000 to 45,000 distinct CDR3 sequences, with roughly an eighth found just once. This specimen belongs to a study of spatial heterogeneity in lung cancer. This CDR3 is built from 14 residues. The V and J ends lost 4 bases and 2 bases respectively, with 14 bases between them. Germline CDR1 SQVTM, CDR2 ANQGSEA. Time point: sample taken at primary tumor resection. The TCR comes from a male donor with early-stage non-small cell lung cancer. The rearrangement joins TRBV29-1 to TRBJ1-2, with D possibly matching TRBD1 (5 bases). The sample consisted of PBMCs, taken at surgery. The CDR3 region is CSVVGTGENYGYTF. The CDR3 bases are TGCAGCGTTGTGGGGACCGGGGAGAACTATGGCTACACCTTC.